The present T cell receptor beta chain was sequenced within a study of PD-L1 blockade in urothelial cancer. As for the study in general: Previous chemotherapy exposure amounted to 0 to 3 regimens for patients. It was at 3 weeks (second dose) and 6 weeks after treatment start that blood was analyzed. Study observations and caveats: Prediction of better survival came from below-median pretreatment blood TCR clonality.

The germline V gene encodes CDR1 SQVTM and CDR2 ANQGSEA. The V gene lost 7 bases and the J gene lost 2 bases, with 11 bases spanning the gap. The CDR3 has 12 amino acids. Here immunoSEQ multiplex PCR was the method, and the copy in TCRdb shows in-frame clones only, minus some. The sample comprises approximately 38,000 clones, about four fifths of which are singletons, and 16% rests with the top ten. A word on this clone: Its antigen is not identified.

The chain links TRBV29-1 to TRBJ1-1; possibly TRBD1 for D (5 bases). The sequenced sample was PBMCs, obtained around atezolizumab (anti-PD-L1) treatment. The clonotype comes from a man in his 60s with urothelial cancer. CDR3 DNA sequence: TGCAGCGGAACCGGGGGAAACACTGAAGCTTTCTTT. It encodes CSGTGGNTEAFF.